These 26 T cell receptor beta chains were all obtained from the same sample, sequenced in a study of a mutant IDH1 vaccine in newly diagnosed glioma. Data came from immunoSEQ multiplex PCR; TCRdb stores just in-frame clones and leaves some out. This table has over 9,000 clones, roughly 91% appearing once. The time point denotes: week 5, during vaccination. Alongside topical imiquimod, each dose of vaccine comprised 300 ug of mutant IDH1 20-mer peptide. Antigens of these TCRs are unknown. The source was PBMCs, collected from a glioma patient whose treatment included an IDH1 peptide vaccine. The receptors here all came from a woman in her 40s with glioma. Some clones in this sample may be carry-over from other donors' samples.

CDR3 sequence reads: CASSQDAGTGGEKLFF. CDR3 bases: TGCGCCAGCAGCCAAGATGCCGGGACAGGTGGAGAAAAACTGTTTTTT. The chain carries TRBV4-1 and TRBJ1-4, with 8 bases fitting TRBD1. This CDR3 is 16 amino acids long. The germline gives CDR1 MGHRA, CDR2 YSYEKL. Trimming removed 0 bases from V and 8 bases from J; junction bases left unmatched: 8.

This clone was detected a few times. The rearrangement joins TRBV30 to TRBJ1-1; D is unclear. The V and J ends lost 5 bases and 4 bases respectively, with 14 bases between them. The CDR3 length is 13 residues. Germline-derived CDR1 and CDR2 are GTSNPN and SVGIG (reference sequence). The CDR3 DNA reads TGTGCCTGGTCTCAGACGTTGGGCACTGAAGCTTTCTTT. This encodes CAWSQTLGTEAFF.

The chain couples TRBV5-6 to TRBJ2-1; D remains unclear. V was shortened by 0 bases and J by 5 bases, with 9 bases between the two germline ends. This CDR3 comprises 14 residues. CDR1 and CDR2 (germline): SGHDT, YYEEEE. CDR3 in amino acids: CASSLVDTHNEQFF. In DNA form, the CDR3 reads TGTGCCAGCAGCTTGGTTGACACCCACAATGAGCAGTTCTTC.

A single count supports this clone. The rearrangement uses TRBV6-1 and TRBJ1-2, with D possibly matching TRBD1 (6 bases). The V gene's germline CDR1 is MNHNS and CDR2 SASEGT. V lost 0 bases and J 8 bases, leaving 13 bases between the germline ends. There are 14 residues in the CDR3. This chain's CDR3 is CASSEAGGGGGYTF. The CDR3, as DNA: TGTGCCAGCAGTGAAGCTGGAGGGGGTGGGGGCTACACCTTC.

V is TRBV7-9 and J is TRBJ2-2, with D hard to call. Germline CDR1 is SEHNR and CDR2 is FQNEAQ (reference sequence). The CDR3 has 13 amino acids. Trimming cost V 4 bases and J 7 bases, with 10 bases left between them. The CDR3 loop is CASSSREGGELFF. CDR3 sequence (DNA): TGTGCCAGCAGCTCTAGAGAAGGCGGGGAGCTGTTTTTT.

V usage is TRBV7-8 and J usage is TRBJ2-5; the match to TRBD2 covers 11 bases. Germline-derived CDR1 and CDR2 are SGHVS and FQNEAQ. V lost 2 bases, J lost 4 bases, and 9 bases stayed unmatched. The CDR3 covers 17 residues. The CDR3 sequence is CASSLLASGGRLETQYF. CDR3 coding DNA: TGTGCCAGCAGCTTATTGGCTAGCGGGGGGCGGTTAGAGACCCAGTACTTC.

The chain links TRBV4-1 to TRBJ2-3, with TRBD2 matching 12 bases. Trimming took 3 bases from V and 4 from J; bases not matched to a gene: 11. Germline V gene data show CDR1 as MGHRA and CDR2 as YSYEKL. This CDR3 has 18 amino acids. The CDR3 reads CASSHPRLTSGGSDTQYF. The CDR3 DNA reads TGCGCCAGCAGCCACCCCAGGTTGACTAGCGGGGGTTCAGATACGCAGTATTTT.

The J gene is TRBJ1-2, the V gene TRBV19, with D perhaps TRBD1 (5 bases). Germline V gene sequence: CDR1 LNHDA, CDR2 SQIVND (reference sequence). With 3 bases removed from V and 5 bases from J, the gap between germline ends came to 10 bases. The CDR3 has 13 amino acids. In DNA form, the CDR3 reads TGTGCCAGTAGTATCCCAGGGCCATATGGCTACACCTTC. This encodes CASSIPGPYGYTF.

V is TRBV6-6 and J is TRBJ2-7, with TRBD2 matching over 8 bases. Trimming cost V 6 bases and J 5 bases; bases outside gene matches: 12. The V gene's germline CDR1 is MNHNY and CDR2 SVGAGI (reference sequence). This CDR3 comprises 15 residues. The CDR3 is CASSGLAAPLDEQYF. The CDR3 nucleotides read TGTGCCAGCAGCGGACTAGCCGCCCCTTTGGACGAGCAGTACTTC.

The V gene is TRBV27, the J gene TRBJ1-6, with TRBD1 as a possible D gene (5 bases). The CDR3 is made up of 13 amino acids. V was cut by 3 bases and J by 9 bases, with 9 bases left in between. Germline CDR1 reads MNHEY; CDR2 reads SMNVEV (reference sequence). CDR3 DNA sequence: TGTGCCAGCAGTTTGGGGGGTACTTCACCCCTCCACTTT. This codes for CASSLGGTSPLHF.

The gene calls are TRBV7-2 and TRBJ2-5; no clear D. The CDR3 contains 12 residues. The germline V and J ends were trimmed by 0 bases and 9 bases, with 8 bases remaining between them. Germline-derived CDR1 and CDR2 are SGHTA and FQGNSA. CDR3: CASSLATLSQYF. The CDR3, as DNA: TGTGCCAGCAGCTTAGCGACCCTCTCCCAGTACTTC.

This chain connects TRBV5-8 to TRBJ1-4, with TRBD1 matching over 7 bases. The CDR3 contains 17 residues. Trimming at V came to 4 bases and at J to 0 bases, leaving 9 bases not matched to a gene. The germline gives CDR1 SGHTS, CDR2 YDEGEE. The CDR3 protein is CASSRRQGVATNEKLFF. The CDR3 bases are TGTGCCAGCAGCCGACGACAGGGAGTAGCAACTAATGAAAAACTGTTTTTT.

The chain recombines TRBV2 with TRBJ1-2; D call uncertain. Germline V gene sequence: CDR1 SNHLY, CDR2 FYNNEI. The CDR3 is made up of 14 amino acids. Between the trimmed V and J ends, which lost 5 bases and 8 bases, there was a span of 18 bases. This CDR3 is CASSTPNPSRGYTF. For the CDR3, the DNA is TGTGCCAGCAGTACCCCAAACCCCAGTAGGGGCTACACCTTC.

This chain connects TRBV19 to TRBJ1-2; TRBD1 matches 7 bases. J was trimmed by 2 bases and V by 1 base; bases with no gene match: 10. The V gene's germline CDR1 is LNHDA and CDR2 SQIVND (reference sequence). CDR3 length: 17 amino acids. CDR3 sequence: CASSIGGLGQINYGYTF. The CDR3 DNA follows: TGTGCCAGTAGTATAGGAGGATTGGGACAGATCAACTATGGCTACACCTTC.

The table lists this clone with a few counts. The genes are TRBV7-9 and TRBJ1-1; 8 bases align to TRBD1. The CDR3 has 16 amino acids. With 0 bases clipped from V and 4 bases from J, the junction kept 7 bases outside the gene matches. Germline V gene sequence: CDR1 SEHNR, CDR2 FQNEAQ (reference sequence). CDR3 sequence (DNA): TGTGCCAGCAGCTTAGCTGGACTGGACAGGGCCACTGAAGCTTTCTTT. Its translation is CASSLAGLDRATEAFF.

The chain is built from TRBV5-1 and TRBJ1-3, with 7 bases matching TRBD1. This CDR3 spans 14 amino acids. Trimming cost V 4 bases and J 3 bases; bases outside gene matches: 4. From germline, CDR1 is SGHRS and CDR2 YFSETQ. The CDR3 region has the DNA TGCGCCAGCAGCCCCGGGACAGTTGGAAACACCATATATTTT. It translates to CASSPGTVGNTIYF.

This rearrangement joins TRBV2 to TRBJ2-3; 8 nucleotides line up with TRBD2. Germline V lookup: CDR1 SNHLY, CDR2 FYNNEI. Trimming cost V 10 bases and J 2 bases; bases outside gene matches: 8. The CDR3 runs to 14 residues. The CDR3 sequence: CATSLAGITDTQYF. DNA for the CDR3: TGTGCCACCTCTCTAGCGGGTATCACAGATACGCAGTATTTT.

This rearrangement joins TRBV11-2 to TRBJ2-3; no clear D gene. The CDR3 covers 14 residues. Looked up from germline, CDR1 is SGHAT and CDR2 is FQNNGV. V lost 1 base and J lost 2, with 7 bases in between. This chain's CDR3 is CASSLGHTTDTQYF. In DNA form, the CDR3 reads TGTGCCAGCAGCTTAGGTCACACCACAGATACGCAGTATTTT. Filled out from reference TRBV11-2 and TRBJ2-3, the complete variable domain reads EAGVAQSPRYKIIEKRQSVAFWCNPISGHATLYWYQQILGQGPKLLIQFQNNGVVDDSQLPKDRFSAERLKGVDSTLKIQPAKLEDSAVYLCASSLGHTTDTQYFGPGTRLTVL.

This sequence joins TRBV4-1 and TRBJ1-3, with D perhaps matching TRBD1 (5 bases). Germline CDR1 and CDR2: MGHRA and YSYEKL. V was clipped by 2 bases and J by 2 bases, with 13 bases between them. The CDR3 runs 16 residues. The CDR3 loop reads CASSQPRAGAGNTIYF. The CDR3 DNA follows: TGCGCCAGCAGCCAACCTCGGGCGGGGGCTGGAAACACCATATATTTT.

This chain links TRBV5-4 with TRBJ2-3, with D possibly TRBD2 on 6 matching bases. The CDR3 runs to 15 residues. Germline lookup yields CDR1 SGHNT and CDR2 YYREEE (reference sequence). V lost 3 bases, J lost 6 bases, and 17 bases lay in between. The CDR3 bases are TGTGCCAGCAGCTCGGATCCGGGGGTGAGTGATACGCAGTATTTT. It translates to CASSSDPGVSDTQYF.

The chain joins TRBV4-1 to TRBJ2-7, with D unclear. Germline CDR1 is MGHRA and CDR2 is YSYEKL. There are 15 residues in the CDR3. The V end lost 0 bases, the J end lost 7 bases, and 16 bases lay between the germline ends. CDR3 sequence: CASSQDGRPTGEQYF. CDR3 sequence (DNA): TGCGCCAGCAGCCAAGATGGCAGGCCGACTGGGGAGCAGTACTTC.

V usage is TRBV6-1 and J usage is TRBJ1-2; a possible D gene is TRBD1 (5 bases). The CDR3 totals 13 residues. Germline-derived CDR1 and CDR2 are MNHNS and SASEGT. V was cut by 5 bases and J by 8 bases, with 15 bases left in between. CDR3 in DNA: TGTGCCAGCAGTCTAGACAGTGGGCAGGGCTACACCTTC. It translates to CASSLDSGQGYTF.

CDR3 sequence: CASSHLVILDGEKLFF. CDR3 nucleotide sequence: TGTGCCAGCAGCCACTTGGTCATCCTCGACGGTGAAAAACTGTTTTTT. The V and J genes are TRBV4-2 and TRBJ1-4, with no clear D. The V gene lost 3 bases and the J gene lost 7 bases, with 18 bases spanning the gap. Germline loops: CDR1 LGHNA, CDR2 YNFKEQ. There are 16 residues in the CDR3.

This sequence joins TRBV7-2 and TRBJ2-7; D gene uncertain. V shed 1 base and J shed 7 bases, with 8 bases lying between them. This CDR3 has 12 amino acids. From germline, CDR1 is SGHTA and CDR2 FQGNSA. DNA of the CDR3: TGTGCCAGCAGCTTAGAAAGTCGGGAGCAGTACTTC. This sequence encodes CASSLESREQYF.

This CDR3 is CASNFQGVMQPQHF. The DNA for the CDR3 is TGTGCCAGCAATTTTCAGGGGGTAATGCAGCCCCAGCATTTT. V gene TRBV6-6 combines with J gene TRBJ1-5; 7 nucleotides match TRBD1. Germline V gives CDR1 MNHNY, CDR2 SVGAGI (reference sequence). With V trimmed by 7 bases and J by 7 bases, 10 bases remained unmatched. CDR3 length equals 14 residues.

This clone occurred once. This chain links TRBV9 with TRBJ1-2; weak D call: TRBD1 (6 bases). V lost 4 bases and J lost 2, with 12 bases in between. Germline V CDR1 and CDR2: SGDLS, YYNGEE. This CDR3 contains 14 residues. CDR3 sequence reads: CASSPGTSNYGYTF. The CDR3 nucleotides read TGTGCCAGCAGCCCCGGGACATCAAACTATGGCTACACCTTC.